These T cell receptor beta chains were read from a single sample in a study of cytomegalovirus exposure and HLA in healthy donors. The assay was immunoSEQ multiplex PCR, and TCRdb's table has in-frame clones only and misses some. The sample includes under 200,000 clones, more than 70% of them seen just once. The sequenced material came from PBMCs. These receptors were obtained from a boy aged 2-15 years in good health and CMV-seronegative. Both conserved end residues are part of each CDR3. D genes are given only for firm matches. Some rows have no size entry. The others give once, few or many, or a class for an expanded clone.

>TRBD1|TRBJ2-6|-|TRBV6-1|22
CASSEFPGFSLGGSSGANVLTF
TGTGCCAGCAGTGAATTCCCGGGTTTCAGTCTAGGGGGCTCCTCTGGGGCCAACGTCCTGACTTTC
>TRBD1|TRBJ2-7|-|TRBV6-5|14
CASSMTGSPYEQYF
TGTGCCAGCTCAATGACAGGGTCCCCCTACGAGCAGTACTTC
>-|TRBJ2-5|-|TRBV5-4|15
CASSLAVGGQETQYF
TGTGCCAGCAGCTTGGCGGTGGGGGGACAAGAGACCCAGTACTTC
>TRBD2|TRBJ2-1|-|TRBV10-2|18
CASSEWSTSGREDREQFF
TGCGCCAGCAGTGAATGGTCGACTAGCGGGAGAGAGGATCGTGAGCAGTTCTTC
>-|TRBJ1-4|-|TRBV30|15
CAWSLSRKPAEKLFF
TGTGCCTGGAGTCTATCCAGGAAACCGGCTGAAAAACTGTTTTTT
>-|TRBJ1-4|-|TRBV27|13
CASSFRTNEKLFF
TGTGCCAGCAGTTTCCGGACTAATGAAAAACTGTTTTTT
>-|TRBJ1-1|-|TRBV5-1|15
CASSSFGGSNTEAFF
TGCGCCAGCAGCTCCTTCGGGGGGTCGAACACTGAAGCTTTCTTT
>TRBD1|TRBJ2-7|-|TRBV10-3|16
CAISEADRGPTYEQYF
TGTGCCATCAGTGAGGCAGACAGGGGTCCTACCTACGAGCAGTACTTC
>TRBD1|TRBJ1-1|-|TRBV19|12
CASSPGTGSAFF
TGTGCCAGTAGTCCCGGGACAGGGTCCGCTTTCTTT
>TRBD1|TRBJ2-7|few|TRBV5-4|15
CASSIEGGSAYEQYF
TGTGCCAGCAGTATTGAAGGGGGCAGCGCCTACGAGCAGTACTTC
>-|TRBJ1-1|-|TRBV6-5|14
CASSYQGKGTEAFF
TGTGCCAGCAGTTACCAGGGTAAGGGCACTGAAGCTTTCTTT
>-|TRBJ1-1|-|TRBV25-1|14
CASSEYDSEGEAFF
TGTGCCAGCAGTGAATATGATTCGGAGGGTGAAGCTTTCTTT
>-|TRBJ2-2|-|TRBV27|12
CASSWGTGELFF
TGTGCCAGCAGTTGGGGGACAGGGGAGCTGTTTTTT